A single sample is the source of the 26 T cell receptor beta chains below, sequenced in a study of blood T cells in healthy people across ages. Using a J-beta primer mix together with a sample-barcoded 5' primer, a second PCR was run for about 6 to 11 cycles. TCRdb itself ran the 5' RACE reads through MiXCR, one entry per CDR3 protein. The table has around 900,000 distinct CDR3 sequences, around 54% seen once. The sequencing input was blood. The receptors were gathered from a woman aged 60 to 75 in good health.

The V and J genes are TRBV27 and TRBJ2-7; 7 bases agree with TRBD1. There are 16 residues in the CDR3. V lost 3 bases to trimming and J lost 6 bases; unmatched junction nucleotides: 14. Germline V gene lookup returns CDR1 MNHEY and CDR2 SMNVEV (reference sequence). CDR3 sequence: CASSFLPRQGAGEQYF. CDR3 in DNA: TGTGCCAGCAGTTTCTTACCCAGACAGGGTGCGGGCGAGCAGTACTTC.

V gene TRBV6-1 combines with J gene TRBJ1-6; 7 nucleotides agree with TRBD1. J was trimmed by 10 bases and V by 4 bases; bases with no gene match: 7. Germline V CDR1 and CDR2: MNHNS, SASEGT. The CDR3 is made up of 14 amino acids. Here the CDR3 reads CASSGQGQESPLHF. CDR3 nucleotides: TGTGCCAGCAGTGGACAGGGCCAGGAATCACCCCTCCACTTT.

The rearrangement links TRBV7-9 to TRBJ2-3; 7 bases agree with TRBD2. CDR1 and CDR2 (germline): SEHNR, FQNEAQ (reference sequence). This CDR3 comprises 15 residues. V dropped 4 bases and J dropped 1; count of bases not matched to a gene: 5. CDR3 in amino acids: CASSWGGRRTDTQYF. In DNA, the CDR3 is TGTGCCAGCAGCTGGGGAGGGCGCCGCACAGATACGCAGTATTTT.

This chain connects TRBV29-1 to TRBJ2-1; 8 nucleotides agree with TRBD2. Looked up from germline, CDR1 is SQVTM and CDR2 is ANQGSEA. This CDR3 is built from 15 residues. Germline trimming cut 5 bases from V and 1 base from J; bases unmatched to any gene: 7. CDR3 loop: CSVLTSGGSYNEQFF. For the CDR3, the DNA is TGCAGCGTTCTGACAAGCGGGGGATCCTACAATGAGCAGTTCTTC.

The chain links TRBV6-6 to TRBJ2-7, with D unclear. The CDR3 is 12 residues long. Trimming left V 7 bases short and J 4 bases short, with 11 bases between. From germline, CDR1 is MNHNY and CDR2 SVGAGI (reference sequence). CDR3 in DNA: TGTGCCAGCACCGACGGGTGGTACGAGCAGTACTTC. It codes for CASTDGWYEQYF.

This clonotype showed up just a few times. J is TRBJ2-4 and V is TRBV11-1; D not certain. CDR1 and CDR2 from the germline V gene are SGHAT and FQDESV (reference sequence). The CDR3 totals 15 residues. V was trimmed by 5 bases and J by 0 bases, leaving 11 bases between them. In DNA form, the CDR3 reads TGTGCCAGCAGCGATCGATGGATAGCCAAAAACATTCAGTACTTC. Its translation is CASSDRWIAKNIQYF. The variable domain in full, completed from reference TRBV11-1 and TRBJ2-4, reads EAEVAQSPRYKITEKSQAVAFWCDPISGHATLYWYRQILGQGPELLVQFQDESVVDDSQLPKDRFSAERLKGVDSTLKIQPAELGDSAMYLCASSDRWIAKNIQYFGAGTRLSVL.

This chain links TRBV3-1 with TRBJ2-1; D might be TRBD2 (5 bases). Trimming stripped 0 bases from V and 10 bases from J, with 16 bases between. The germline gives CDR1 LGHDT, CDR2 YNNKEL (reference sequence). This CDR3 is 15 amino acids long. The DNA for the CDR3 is TGTGCCAGCAGCCAAGATCCGGGGTCTCGTGGCGAGCAGTTCTTC. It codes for CASSQDPGSRGEQFF.

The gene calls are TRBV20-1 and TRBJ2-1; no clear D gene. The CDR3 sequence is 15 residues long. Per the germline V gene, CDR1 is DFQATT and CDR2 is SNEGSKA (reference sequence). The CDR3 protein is CSPSRPRGTYNEQFF. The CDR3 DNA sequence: TGCAGCCCTAGTCGGCCTCGCGGTACCTACAATGAGCAGTTCTTC.

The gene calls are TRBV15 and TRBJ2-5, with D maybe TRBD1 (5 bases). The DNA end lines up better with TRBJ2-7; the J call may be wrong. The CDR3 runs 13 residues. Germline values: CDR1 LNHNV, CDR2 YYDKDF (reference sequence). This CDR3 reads CATSSAGSGEQYF. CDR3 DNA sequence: TGTGCCACCAGCAGTGCAGGGTCGGGCGAGCAGTACTTC.

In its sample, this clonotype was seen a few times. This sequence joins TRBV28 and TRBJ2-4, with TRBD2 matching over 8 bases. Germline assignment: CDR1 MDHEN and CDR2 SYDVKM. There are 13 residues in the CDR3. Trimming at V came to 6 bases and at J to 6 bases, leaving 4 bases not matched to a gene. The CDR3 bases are TGTGCCAGCAGCTTGGGACTAGGAAACATTCAGTACTTC. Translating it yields CASSLGLGNIQYF.

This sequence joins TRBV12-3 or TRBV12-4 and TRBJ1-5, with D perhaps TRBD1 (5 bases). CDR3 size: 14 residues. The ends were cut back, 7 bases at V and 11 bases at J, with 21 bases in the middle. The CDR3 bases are TGTGCCAGCACTTACGGGACTATCGCAGAGACCCAGCATTTT. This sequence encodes CASTYGTIAETQHF.

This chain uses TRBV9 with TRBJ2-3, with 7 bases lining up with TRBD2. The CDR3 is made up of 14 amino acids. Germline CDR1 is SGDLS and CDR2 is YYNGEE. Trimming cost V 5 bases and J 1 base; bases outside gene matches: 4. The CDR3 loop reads CASSVREGTDTQYF. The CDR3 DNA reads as TGTGCCAGCAGTGTCCGGGAGGGCACAGATACGCAGTATTTT.

The chain's CDR3 is CASSFRGGPPYEQYF. Written as DNA, the CDR3 is TGTGCCAGCAGCTTTCGGGGGGGGCCTCCCTACGAGCAGTACTTC. V is TRBV7-3 and J is TRBJ2-7; TRBD2 matches at 8 bases. The CDR3 length is 15 residues. Germline V gives CDR1 SGHTA, CDR2 FQGTGA. J lost 2 bases, V lost 3 bases, and 6 bases had no gene match.

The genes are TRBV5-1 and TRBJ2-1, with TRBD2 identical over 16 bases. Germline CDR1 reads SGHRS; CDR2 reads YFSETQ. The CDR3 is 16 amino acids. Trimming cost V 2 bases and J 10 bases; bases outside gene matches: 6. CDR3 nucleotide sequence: TGCGCCAGCAGCTTAACCGGGACTAGCGGGAGGGCGGAGCAGTTCTTC. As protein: CASSLTGTSGRAEQFF.

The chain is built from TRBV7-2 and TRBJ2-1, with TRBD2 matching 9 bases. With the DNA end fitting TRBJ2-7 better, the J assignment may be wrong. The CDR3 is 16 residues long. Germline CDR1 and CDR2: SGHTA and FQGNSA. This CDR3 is CASSLWREGAYNEQYF. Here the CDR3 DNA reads TGTGCCAGCAGCTTATGGCGGGAGGGCGCCTACAATGAGCAGTACTTC.

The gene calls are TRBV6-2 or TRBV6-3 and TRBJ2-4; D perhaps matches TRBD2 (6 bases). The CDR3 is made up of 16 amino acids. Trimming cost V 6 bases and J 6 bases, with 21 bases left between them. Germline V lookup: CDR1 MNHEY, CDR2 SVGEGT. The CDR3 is CASSRSGRAGSNIQYF. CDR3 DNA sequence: TGTGCCAGCAGCCGATCGGGACGAGCGGGTTCAAACATTCAGTACTTC.

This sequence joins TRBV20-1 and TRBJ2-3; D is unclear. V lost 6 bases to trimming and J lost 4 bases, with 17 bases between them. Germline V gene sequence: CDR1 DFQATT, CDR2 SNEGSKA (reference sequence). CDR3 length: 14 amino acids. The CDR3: CSAPFPLAADTQYF. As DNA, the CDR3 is TGCAGTGCGCCGTTTCCACTGGCGGCAGATACGCAGTATTTT.

CDR3: CSVGPQGDGYTF. In DNA, the CDR3 is TGCAGCGTTGGACCACAGGGGGATGGCTACACCTTC. The V call is TRBV29-1, the J call TRBJ1-2; TRBD1 matches 8 bases. Per the germline V gene, CDR1 is SQVTM and CDR2 is ANQGSEA. The CDR3 contains 12 residues. V dropped 4 bases and J dropped 6; count of bases not matched to a gene: 4. Looking up the rest from reference TRBV29-1 and TRBJ1-2 gives the full variable domain: SAVISQKPSRDICQRGTSLTIQCQVDSQVTMMFWYRQQPGQSLTLIATANQGSEATYESGFVIDKFPISRPNLTFSTLTVSNMSPEDSSIYLCSVGPQGDGYTFGSGTRLTVV.

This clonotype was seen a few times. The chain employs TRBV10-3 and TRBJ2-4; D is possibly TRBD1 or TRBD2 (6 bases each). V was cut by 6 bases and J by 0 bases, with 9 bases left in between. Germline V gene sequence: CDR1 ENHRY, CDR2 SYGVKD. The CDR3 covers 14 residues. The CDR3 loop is CAISEGGAKNIQYF. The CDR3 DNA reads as TGTGCCATCAGCGAGGGGGGAGCCAAAAACATTCAGTACTTC.

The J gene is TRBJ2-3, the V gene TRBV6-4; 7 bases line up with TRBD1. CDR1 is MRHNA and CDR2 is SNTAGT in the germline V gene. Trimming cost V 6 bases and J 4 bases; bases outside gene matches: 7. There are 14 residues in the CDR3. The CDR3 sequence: CASSATGWSDTQYF. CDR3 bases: TGTGCCAGCAGCGCGACAGGGTGGTCAGATACGCAGTATTTT.

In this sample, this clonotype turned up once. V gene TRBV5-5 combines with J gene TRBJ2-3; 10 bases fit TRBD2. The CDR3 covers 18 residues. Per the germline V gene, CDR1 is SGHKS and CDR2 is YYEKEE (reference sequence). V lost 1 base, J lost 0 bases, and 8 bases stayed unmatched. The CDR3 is CASSLLVAGGSSTDTQYF. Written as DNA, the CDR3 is TGTGCCAGCAGCTTGTTGGTAGCGGGAGGATCTAGCACAGATACGCAGTATTTT.

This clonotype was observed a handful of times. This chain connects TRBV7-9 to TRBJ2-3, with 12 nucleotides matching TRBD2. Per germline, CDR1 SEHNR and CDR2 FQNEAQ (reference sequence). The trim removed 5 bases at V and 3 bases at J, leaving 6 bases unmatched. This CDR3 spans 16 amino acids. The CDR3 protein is CASSEMTSGRTDTQYF. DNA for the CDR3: TGTGCCAGCAGCGAAATGACTAGCGGGAGAACAGATACGCAGTATTTT.

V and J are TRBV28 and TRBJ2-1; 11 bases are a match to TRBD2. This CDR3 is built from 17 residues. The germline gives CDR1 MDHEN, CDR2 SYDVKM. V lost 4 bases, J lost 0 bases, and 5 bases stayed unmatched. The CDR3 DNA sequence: TGTGCCAGCAGTTCGACTAGCGGGGTGAGCTCCTACAATGAGCAGTTCTTC. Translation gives CASSSTSGVSSYNEQFF.

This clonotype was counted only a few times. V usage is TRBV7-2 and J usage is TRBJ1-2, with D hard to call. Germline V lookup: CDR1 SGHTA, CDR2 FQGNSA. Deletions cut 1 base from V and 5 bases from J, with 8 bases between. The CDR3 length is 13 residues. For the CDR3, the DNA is TGTGCCAGCAGCTTAGGGGCAGAATATGGCTACACCTTC. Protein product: CASSLGAEYGYTF.

CDR3 nucleotide sequence: TGTGCCAGCAGCCCGCGCGGTCGCACTGGGATTAGCTCCTACGAGCAGTACTTC. Its protein is CASSPRGRTGISSYEQYF. V is TRBV7-9 and J is TRBJ2-7; D remains unclear. The CDR3 has 18 amino acids. Germline V gives CDR1 SEHNR, CDR2 FQNEAQ (reference sequence). V was shortened by 5 bases and J by 0 bases, with 23 bases between the two germline ends.

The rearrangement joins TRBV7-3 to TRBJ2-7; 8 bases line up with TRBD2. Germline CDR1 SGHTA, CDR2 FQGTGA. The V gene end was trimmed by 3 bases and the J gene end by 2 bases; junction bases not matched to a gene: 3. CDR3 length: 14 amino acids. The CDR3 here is CASSLGSGTYEQYF. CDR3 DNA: TGTGCCAGCAGCTTGGGTAGCGGGACCTACGAGCAGTACTTC.